A single sample gave rise to the 28 T cell receptor beta chains below, sequenced in a study of blood T cells in healthy people across ages. Together with a sample-barcoded 5' primer, a J-beta primer mix was included in a second PCR lasting about 7 to 12 cycles. TCRdb itself ran the 5' RACE reads through MiXCR, one entry per CDR3 protein. The table has around 1,700,000 distinct CDR3 sequences, roughly 28% seen once; the top ten hold over 7%. Sequencing was done on a sample of blood. All receptors come from a woman in her 30s in good health.

This clonotype was counted at least ten times. CDR3: CASRPTSGSSYEQYF. In DNA form, the CDR3 reads TGCGCCAGCAGACCTACTAGCGGGAGCTCCTACGAGCAGTACTTC. The chain has TRBV5-1 and TRBJ2-7, with 11 bases fitting TRBD2. Germline CDR1 and CDR2: SGHRS and YFSETQ. This CDR3 contains 15 residues. Germline trimming cut 5 bases from V and 0 bases from J; bases unmatched to any gene: 4. Full variable domain (remainder filled in from reference TRBV5-1 and TRBJ2-7): KAGVTQTPRYLIKTRGQQVTLSCSPISGHRSVSWYQQTPGQGLQFLFEYFSETQRNKGNFPGRFSGRQFSNSRSEMNVSTLELGDSALYLCASRPTSGSSYEQYFGPGTRLTVT.

The chain uses TRBV12-3 or TRBV12-4 and TRBJ2-1; 8 bases map to TRBD1. Trimming at V came to 2 bases and at J to 4 bases, leaving 7 bases not matched to a gene. CDR3 size: 16 residues. In DNA form, the CDR3 reads TGTGCCAGCAGTTTACTTGGACAGGGACAATACAATGAGCAGTTCTTC. Its translation is CASSLLGQGQYNEQFF.

This sequence joins TRBV11-2 and TRBJ2-7, with no clear D. The DNA end is more similar to TRBJ2-5, so the J call may be wrong. The CDR3 consists of 12 residues. The germline CDR1 and CDR2 sequences are SGHAT and FQNNGV. The CDR3 DNA sequence: TGTGCCAGCAGCCGTATGGTTGAGACCCAGTACTTC. Translated: CASSRMVETQYF.

This clonotype was seen a handful of times. The V and J genes are TRBV3-1 and TRBJ2-7, with D possibly being TRBD1 or TRBD2 (6 bases each). The CDR3 loop spans 13 amino acids. CDR1 and CDR2 (germline): LGHDT, YNNKEL (reference sequence). Trimming removed 4 bases at V and 7 bases at J, with 14 bases between. The CDR3 nucleotides are TGTGCCAGCAGCCCGGGGGCTCCCTGGGAGCAGTACTTC. This encodes CASSPGAPWEQYF.

The gene calls are TRBV5-5 and TRBJ2-2, with a weak D call TRBD1 (5 bases). Germline V gives CDR1 SGHKS, CDR2 YYEKEE (reference sequence). Trimming stripped 0 bases from V and 2 bases from J, with 11 bases between. The CDR3 contains 16 residues. The CDR3 sequence: CASSLVLQGNTGELFF. The CDR3 DNA reads as TGTGCCAGCAGCTTGGTGTTGCAGGGAAACACCGGGGAGCTGTTTTTT.

The chain has TRBV5-5 and TRBJ2-1; 8 bases fit TRBD2. CDR1 SGHKS and CDR2 YYEKEE come from the germline V gene (reference sequence). There are 14 residues in the CDR3. Trimming took 0 bases from V and 8 from J; bases not matched to a gene: 4. The CDR3 nucleotides are TGTGCCAGCAGCTTGGTAGCGGGACCCGATGAGCAGTTCTTC. Its translation is CASSLVAGPDEQFF.

This rearrangement joins TRBV20-1 to TRBJ2-3; no reliable D call. The CDR3 is 14 residues long. Germline values: CDR1 DFQATT, CDR2 SNEGSKA (reference sequence). V was clipped by 3 bases and J by 4 bases, with 14 bases between them. CDR3 sequence reads: CSASLPSSADTQYF. In nucleotides, the CDR3 is TGCAGTGCTAGTCTCCCTAGTAGTGCAGATACGCAGTATTTT.

Concerning this clonotype: A junction boundary mismatches the germline segment, possibly from a read error. The chain is built from TRBV12-3 or TRBV12-4 and TRBJ2-3, with 7 bases that match TRBD2. This CDR3 contains 18 residues. The DNA for the CDR3 is TGTGCCAGCAGTCCGCCTCTGGGTTCTAGCGGCAGAGCAGATGCGCAGTATTTT. It is translated as CASSPPLGSSGRADAQYF.

The chain joins TRBV5-5 to TRBJ2-1, with unresolved D. The CDR3 extends over 16 amino acids. Trimming took off 0 bases at V and 8 bases at J, with 18 bases between the two ends. Germline V gives CDR1 SGHKS, CDR2 YYEKEE (reference sequence). The CDR3 bases are TGTGCCAGCAGCTTGGGGAACGGATTCAACGGCGATGAGCAGTTCTTC. It is translated as CASSLGNGFNGDEQFF.

This clonotype was counted ten times or more. The J gene is TRBJ2-5, the V gene TRBV5-6; D is perhaps TRBD1 (7 bases). V was shortened by 1 base and J by 3 bases, with 22 bases between the two germline ends. The CDR3 sequence is 18 residues long. In germline, CDR1 is SGHDT, CDR2 YYEEEE. CDR3 region: CASSLSVGGGAVEETQYF. CDR3 in DNA: TGTGCCAGCAGCTTGTCGGTCGGAGGGGGCGCGGTCGAAGAGACCCAGTACTTC.

This clonotype has a handful of counts. The CDR3 sequence is CASSLVRDRAYGYTF. The DNA for the CDR3 is TGCGCCAGCAGCTTGGTCCGGGACAGGGCGTATGGCTACACCTTC. This chain links TRBV5-1 with TRBJ1-2; 9 bases fit TRBD1. With 0 bases clipped from V and 5 bases from J, the junction kept 5 bases outside the gene matches. Germline CDR1 SGHRS, CDR2 YFSETQ. The CDR3 has 15 residues.

This clonotype was observed many times. This sequence joins TRBV20-1 and TRBJ2-7; 9 nucleotides align to TRBD1. This CDR3 is 14 amino acids long. Per germline, CDR1 DFQATT and CDR2 SNEGSKA (reference sequence). V gave up 6 bases and J gave up 2 bases; unmatched junction bases: 8. For the CDR3, the DNA is TGCAGTGCGGTCCTCCGACAGGGGGCCTACGAGCAGTACTTC. This translates into CSAVLRQGAYEQYF.

This sequence joins TRBV5-5 and TRBJ2-3, with a weak D call TRBD2 (5 bases). The CDR3 is 13 amino acids. Germline V CDR1 and CDR2: SGHKS, YYEKEE (reference sequence). Between the trimmed V and J ends, which lost 2 bases and 6 bases, there was a span of 10 bases. CDR3 DNA: TGTGCCAGCAGCTTCGGGGATTGGGATACGCAGTATTTT. It specifies CASSFGDWDTQYF.

The chain combines TRBV5-1 with TRBJ2-2; tentative D call: TRBD1 (6 bases). The germline V gene encodes CDR1 SGHRS and CDR2 YFSETQ. Deletions cut 4 bases from V and 1 base from J, with 11 bases between. The CDR3 length is 15 residues. The CDR3 DNA follows: TGCGCCAGCAGCGGGGGACATTGGAACACCGGGGAGCTGTTTTTT. This gives the protein CASSGGHWNTGELFF.

As to this clonotype: This may arise from a read error, as a much more abundant clone is one base away. This rearrangement joins TRBV10-2 to TRBJ2-1, with a tentative D call TRBD2 (5 bases). V lost 9 bases and J 4 bases, leaving 13 bases between the germline ends. Germline V gene sequence: CDR1 WSHSY, CDR2 SAAADI. The CDR3 covers 13 residues. CDR3 sequence: CARTLRGYNEQFF. The CDR3 DNA reads as TGCGCCAGGACCTTGCGAGGGTACAATGAGCAGTTCTTC.

About this clonotype: This may be a read error, as it is one base from a much larger clone. The chain uses TRBV10-3 and TRBJ2-1, with 9 bases identical to TRBD2. CDR1 and CDR2 from the germline V gene are ENHRY and SYGVKD. This CDR3 is built from 14 residues. Trimming at V came to 6 bases and at J to 7 bases, leaving 7 bases not matched to a gene. The CDR3: CAIRSGRMSNEQFF. As DNA, the CDR3 is TGTGCCATCAGAAGCGGGAGGATGAGTAATGAGCAGTTCTTC.

Many counts were recorded for this clonotype. The chain joins TRBV18 to TRBJ2-1; D possibly matches TRBD1 or TRBD2 (6 bases each). Germline CDR1 reads KGHSH; CDR2 reads LQKENI. With 6 bases removed from V and 7 bases from J, the gap between germline ends came to 13 bases. The CDR3 runs to 13 residues. DNA of the CDR3: TGTGCCAGCTCCCGAGGGGGAGGTAATGAGCAGTTCTTC. It encodes CASSRGGGNEQFF. Full variable domain (remainder filled in from reference TRBV18 and TRBJ2-1): NAGVMQNPRHLVRRRGQEARLRCSPMKGHSHVYWYRQLPEEGLKFMVYLQKENIIDESGMPKERFSAEFPKEGPSILRIQQVVRGDSAAYFCASSRGGGNEQFFGPGTRLTVL.

Only a few counts were recorded for this clonotype. The chain has TRBV11-2 and TRBJ2-1; D ambiguous. Per germline, CDR1 SGHAT and CDR2 FQNNGV. The CDR3 consists of 13 residues. Trimming removed 1 base at V and 9 bases at J, with 10 bases between. CDR3 sequence reads: CASSLVDYGEQFF. CDR3 DNA sequence: TGTGCCAGCAGCTTAGTGGATTATGGTGAGCAGTTCTTC. The full variable domain, with the rest looked up from reference TRBV11-2 and TRBJ2-1, is EAGVAQSPRYKIIEKRQSVAFWCNPISGHATLYWYQQILGQGPKLLIQFQNNGVVDDSQLPKDRFSAERLKGVDSTLKIQPAKLEDSAVYLCASSLVDYGEQFFGPGTRLTVL.

This clonotype was seen only a few times. This chain uses TRBV7-9 with TRBJ2-1, with a possible D match to TRBD2 (6 bases). Trimming took off 3 bases at V and 8 bases at J, with 17 bases between the two ends. The CDR3 is 15 residues long. Germline CDR1 and CDR2: SEHNR and FQNEAQ (reference sequence). CDR3 residues: CASSLGAGSKDEQFF. The CDR3 region has the DNA TGTGCCAGCAGCTTGGGAGCGGGCAGTAAGGATGAGCAGTTCTTC.

This clonotype showed up just a few times. The V call is TRBV20-1, the J call TRBJ2-1; 10 bases line up with TRBD1. CDR3 length: 16 amino acids. Germline loops: CDR1 DFQATT, CDR2 SNEGSKA (reference sequence). Trimming removed 0 bases from V and 2 bases from J; junction bases left unmatched: 4. This CDR3 reads CSARDRDRGTYNEQFF. CDR3 bases: TGCAGTGCTAGAGACCGGGACAGGGGCACCTACAATGAGCAGTTCTTC.

The rearrangement joins TRBV5-4 to TRBJ2-1; 12 bases fit TRBD2. The CDR3 length is 15 residues. CDR1 is SGHNT and CDR2 is YYREEE in the germline V gene (reference sequence). Germline trimming cut 4 bases from V and 10 bases from J; bases unmatched to any gene: 9. CDR3 sequence reads: CASSLGTSGSPEQFF. CDR3 in DNA: TGTGCCAGCAGCCTAGGGACTAGCGGGTCCCCGGAGCAGTTCTTC. Full variable domain (outside the CDR3, taken from reference TRBV5-4 and TRBJ2-1): ETGVTQSPTHLIKTRGQQVTLRCSSQSGHNTVSWYQQALGQGPQFIFQYYREEENGRGNFPPRFSGLQFPNYSSELNVNALELDDSALYLCASSLGTSGSPEQFFGPGTRLTVL.

The rearrangement links TRBV10-2 to TRBJ2-3; D unclear. The CDR3 runs 12 residues. Looked up from germline, CDR1 is WSHSY and CDR2 is SAAADI. Between the trimmed V and J ends, which lost 7 bases and 4 bases, there was a span of 9 bases. The CDR3 spells CASNPSADTQYF. CDR3 in DNA: TGCGCCAGCAATCCATCGGCAGATACGCAGTATTTT.

V gene TRBV25-1 combines with J gene TRBJ1-3, with 7 bases aligning to TRBD1. V shed 3 bases and J 1 base; nucleotides not matched to a gene: 9. Germline CDR1 reads MGHDK; CDR2 reads SYGVNS. The CDR3 runs 17 residues. CDR3 residues: CASSDQTGRGSGNTIYF. The CDR3 nucleotides read TGTGCCAGCAGTGACCAGACAGGGAGGGGATCTGGAAACACCATATATTTT. Drawing the rest from reference TRBV25-1 and TRBJ1-3, the complete variable domain is EADIYQTPRYLVIGTGKKITLECSQTMGHDKMYWYQQDPGMELHLIHYSYGVNSTEKGDLSSESTVSRIRTEHFPLTLESARPSHTSQYLCASSDQTGRGSGNTIYFGEGSWLTVV.

This clonotype was counted a single time. A read error may explain this, as a much larger clone is one base away. The chain combines TRBV7-2 with TRBJ2-3, with D tentatively TRBD1 (5 bases). Between the trimmed V and J ends, which lost 8 bases and 4 bases, there was a span of 13 bases. The CDR3 runs to 13 residues. In germline, CDR1 is SGHTA, CDR2 FQGNSA. The CDR3 coding sequence is TGTGCCAGCGGCCCCAGGGCGGCAGATACGCAGTATTTT. Translation gives CASGPRAADTQYF. Full variable domain (missing parts from reference TRBV7-2 and TRBJ2-3): GAGVSQSPSNKVTEKGKDVELRCDPISGHTALYWYRQSLGQGLEFLIYFQGNSAPDKSGLPSDRFSAERTGGSVSTLTIQRTQQEDSAVYLCASGPRAADTQYFGPGTRLTVL.

The gene calls are TRBV6-5 and TRBJ2-7; D remains unclear. The V end lost 0 bases, the J end lost 2 bases, and 8 bases lay between the germline ends. CDR1 and CDR2 (germline): MNHEY, SVGAGI. The CDR3 sequence is 14 residues long. The CDR3 coding sequence is TGTGCCAGCAGTTACTCAGAAACTACCTACGAGCAGTACTTC. Its translation: CASSYSETTYEQYF.

The chain combines TRBV11-2 with TRBJ2-7; maybe TRBD2 (6 bases). Trimming shortened V by 4 bases and J by 6 bases, and 16 bases separated the two germline ends. The germline CDR1 and CDR2 sequences are SGHAT and FQNNGV. The CDR3 spans 14 residues. CDR3 coding DNA: TGTGCCAGCAGCTATCGGGGGACGTCGTCCGAGCAGTACTTC. Amino acids: CASSYRGTSSEQYF.

The chain links TRBV7-2 to TRBJ1-5; D is unclear. The CDR3 consists of 15 residues. CDR1 SGHTA and CDR2 FQGNSA come from the germline V gene. V gave up 5 bases and J gave up 0 bases, with 11 bases separating them. The CDR3 region has the DNA TGTGCCAGCAGCGGAAGACACCATAGCAATCAGCCCCAGCATTTT. It codes for CASSGRHHSNQPQHF.

The J gene is TRBJ2-1, the V gene TRBV7-8, with 10 positions matching TRBD2. V gave up 6 bases and J gave up 1 base; unmatched junction bases: 6. Germline assignment: CDR1 SGHVS and CDR2 FQNEAQ. The CDR3 extends over 16 amino acids. The DNA for the CDR3 is TGTGCCAGCAGGGCAACTAGCGGGATGTCCTACAATGAGCAGTTCTTC. It encodes CASRATSGMSYNEQFF.